One sample yielded the 15 T cell receptor beta chains listed below, sequenced in a study of blood T cell repertoires in COVID-19. Only in-frame clones appear in the TCRdb table, and some are missing; sequencing was by immunoSEQ multiplex PCR. The sample lists 250,000 to 300,000 clones, around 90% occurring once. Sequenced: PBMCs or T cells enriched from blood (not recorded which). The receptors were gathered from a woman younger than 45 who had recovered from COVID-19.

The V and J genes are TRBV24-1 and TRBJ2-3; the match to TRBD2 covers 11 bases. The germline V gene has CDR1 KGHDR and CDR2 SFDVKD. Unmatched junction bases numbered 6, after V lost 4 bases and J lost 7 bases. CDR3 size: 15 residues. In DNA, the CDR3 is TGTGCCACCAGTGAGGCAACTAGCGGGAGCTATACGCAGTATTTT. It codes for CATSEATSGSYTQYF.

CDR3 sequence: CSARRGTDTQYF. The CDR3 DNA is TGCAGTGCTCGGCGGGGGACAGATACGCAGTATTTT. V and J are TRBV29-1 and TRBJ2-3; TRBD2 matches at 7 bases. Germline assignment: CDR1 SQVTM and CDR2 ANQGSEA. The CDR3 has 12 residues.

This chain links TRBV10-3 with TRBJ2-5, with 9 bases that match TRBD1. Germline V gene sequence: CDR1 ENHRY, CDR2 SYGVKD. V gave up 3 bases and J gave up 4 bases; unmatched junction bases: 3. The CDR3 runs 14 residues. CDR3: CAISDPGQGETQYF. In DNA form, the CDR3 reads TGTGCCATCAGTGATCCGGGACAGGGAGAGACCCAGTACTTC.

The genes are TRBV19 and TRBJ2-3; 8 positions agree with TRBD2. Germline V CDR1 and CDR2: LNHDA, SQIVND (reference sequence). CDR3 length equals 17 residues. Trimming cost V 6 bases and J 6 bases; bases outside gene matches: 17. As DNA, the CDR3 is TGTGCCAGTAGCACCGTATCAGGGACTAGGCGATCGGATACGCAGTATTTT. Amino acids: CASSTVSGTRRSDTQYF.

The CDR3 loop is CASRLSYGYTF. The CDR3 coding sequence is TGTGCCAGCAGGCTGAGCTATGGCTACACCTTC. The chain links TRBV28 to TRBJ1-2, with unresolved D. The CDR3 consists of 11 residues. The germline CDR1 and CDR2 sequences are MDHEN and SYDVKM. V lost 6 bases and J 4 bases, leaving 6 bases between the germline ends.

CDR3 sequence: CASRKQGQGWTEAFF. Here the CDR3 DNA reads TGTGCCAGCAGAAAACAGGGACAGGGTTGGACTGAAGCTTTCTTT. The V and J genes are TRBV7-2 and TRBJ1-1; TRBD1 matches at 9 bases. Germline lookup yields CDR1 SGHTA and CDR2 FQGNSA. J was trimmed by 5 bases and V by 6 bases; bases with no gene match: 10. The CDR3 sequence is 15 residues long.

The V call is TRBV3-1 (or the pseudogene TRBV3-2), the J call TRBJ2-7; TRBD2 is a possible D gene (5 bases). V was pared by 1 base and J by 3 bases, with 13 bases between. This CDR3 comprises 15 residues. The germline gives CDR1 LGHDT, CDR2 YNNKEL (reference sequence). The CDR3 loop is CASSQGTADLYEQYF. DNA of the CDR3: TGTGCCAGCAGCCAAGGAACAGCGGACCTCTACGAGCAGTACTTC.

The chain couples TRBV29-1 to TRBJ2-7, with 7 bases lining up with TRBD1. Per the germline V gene, CDR1 is SQVTM and CDR2 is ANQGSEA. V was pared by 3 bases and J by 4 bases, with 0 bases of the junction left unmatched. The CDR3 consists of 11 residues. DNA of the CDR3: TGCAGCGTTGAGACAGGGTACGAGCAGTACTTC. This translates into CSVETGYEQYF.

This chain's CDR3 is CASSNKAGDYEQYF. The DNA for the CDR3 is TGTGCCAGCTCAAACAAGGCAGGGGACTACGAGCAGTACTTC. The chain recombines TRBV18 with TRBJ2-7; tentatively, D is TRBD1 (6 bases). The V gene's germline CDR1 is KGHSH and CDR2 LQKENI. The CDR3 runs 14 residues. The germline V and J ends were trimmed by 5 bases and 3 bases, with 14 bases remaining between them.

This chain joins TRBV28 and TRBJ1-1; D may be TRBD1 (5 bases). The germline V gene has CDR1 MDHEN and CDR2 SYDVKM. CDR3 length: 13 amino acids. Between the trimmed V and J ends, which lost 5 bases and 2 bases, there was a span of 9 bases. Here the CDR3 DNA reads TGTGCCAGCAGTACTGACAGAAACACTGAAGCTTTCTTT. It encodes CASSTDRNTEAFF.

This clone occurred a few times. The CDR3 nucleotides read TGCGCCAGCAGCCAAGATGACAGGGGGCAAAATGAAGCTTTCTTT. Its protein product is CASSQDDRGQNEAFF. V gene TRBV4-3 combines with J gene TRBJ1-1, with TRBD1 matching over 10 bases. V dropped 0 bases and J dropped 7; count of bases not matched to a gene: 5. Germline assignment: CDR1 LGHNA and CDR2 YSLEER. This CDR3 region has 15 residues.

This rearrangement joins TRBV6-5 to TRBJ1-5; possibly TRBD1 for D (5 bases). The CDR3 runs 13 residues. Germline V CDR1 and CDR2: MNHEY, SVGAGI. Trimming removed 4 bases from V and 6 bases from J, with 10 bases in between. Here the CDR3 DNA reads TGTGCCAGCAGTTCCAGGGAAGGTCAGCCCCAGCATTTT. It codes for CASSSREGQPQHF.

The chain combines TRBV5-4 with TRBJ2-3, with 10 bases that match TRBD1. The V and J ends lost 0 bases and 3 bases, in that order; junction bases with no gene match: 7. CDR3 size: 17 residues. CDR1 SGHNT and CDR2 YYREEE come from the germline V gene (reference sequence). CDR3 sequence: CASSLAKTGGRTDTQYF. CDR3 in DNA: TGTGCCAGCAGCTTGGCAAAGACAGGGGGCCGGACAGATACGCAGTATTTT.

The chain carries TRBV7-2 and TRBJ2-7; TRBD1 is a possible D gene (6 bases). CDR1 is SGHTA, CDR2 FQGNSA, per germline. This CDR3 is 13 amino acids long. V was pared by 9 bases and J by 4 bases, with 16 bases between. This chain's CDR3 is CASRRDMEYEQYF. The CDR3 coding sequence is TGTGCCAGTCGACGGGACATGGAGTACGAGCAGTACTTC.

The V gene is TRBV29-1, the J gene TRBJ2-5; D unresolved. Trimming took 6 bases from V and 0 from J, leaving 14 bases between them. This CDR3 has 14 residues. The germline V gene encodes CDR1 SQVTM and CDR2 ANQGSEA. The CDR3 protein is CSVEIGVYQETQYF. As DNA, the CDR3 is TGCAGCGTCGAGATAGGAGTGTACCAAGAGACCCAGTACTTC.